This T cell receptor beta chain was profiled in a study of blood T cell repertoires in COVID-19. The overall study: Samples taken during acute and convalescent COVID-19 were collected in the United States, Italy and Spain.

Assay: immunoSEQ multiplex PCR; the TCRdb copy retains only in-frame clones and omits some. Of 150,000 or so clones in the sample, almost 85% are singletons; the top ten hold around 15%. The CDR3 loop spans 11 amino acids. Germline CDR1 GTSNPN, CDR2 SVGIG (reference sequence). The trim removed 8 bases at V and 4 bases at J, leaving 0 bases unmatched. Sequencing used peripheral blood. The gene calls are TRBV30 and TRBJ2-2; TRBD1 aligns across 8 bases. The clonotype was recovered from a human donor with acute or convalescent COVID-19. The donor label of this sample is uncertain. CDR3 in amino acids: CAQGATGELFF. For the CDR3, the DNA is TGTGCCCAGGGGGCCACCGGGGAGCTGTTTTTT.